The 12 T cell receptor beta chains given below trace back to one sample, sequenced in a study of spatial heterogeneity in lung cancer. As to time point: sample taken at primary tumor resection. TCRdb redid the calling of the 5' RACE reads with MiXCR, one entry per CDR3 protein. The data hold more than 100 distinct CDR3 sequences, with 20% to 25% observed a single time. Sequences were derived from normal lung tissue next to the tumor, sampled at surgery. Every receptor here comes from a female donor with early-stage non-small cell lung cancer.

As for this clonotype: The library was built for alpha chains, so this beta chain is an off-target read and its size means little. The chain recombines TRBV6-6 with TRBJ2-7, with D maybe TRBD1 (6 bases). The CDR3 extends over 13 amino acids. Trimming took off 6 bases at V and 0 bases at J, with 9 bases between the two ends. The germline CDR1 and CDR2 sequences are MNHNY and SVGAGI (reference sequence). CDR3 residues: CASSMDSSYEQYV. The DNA for the CDR3 is TGTGCCAGCAGCATGGACAGCTCCTACGAGCAGTACGTC.

Concerning this clonotype itself: This beta chain turned up in a library designed for alpha chains; as an off-target read, its abundance says little. V usage is TRBV3-1 and J usage is TRBJ2-7; D not certain. Trimming cost V 4 bases and J 6 bases, with 16 bases left between them. The germline CDR1 and CDR2 sequences are LGHDT and YNNKEL (reference sequence). CDR3 length: 14 amino acids. In nucleotides, the CDR3 is TGTGCCAGCAGCCCCCATTCCCCGCCGGGCGAGCAGTACGTC. Its protein product is CASSPHSPPGEQYV.

This clonotype has only a few counts. This beta chain is an off-target read within a library intended for alpha chains, so its frequency means little. CDR3 in DNA: TGCGCCAGCAGCTTGGCGGCCGGTCTGAATGAGCAGTTCTTC. It specifies CASSLAAGLNEQFF. The chain joins TRBV5-1 to TRBJ2-1; D is ambiguous. The CDR3 is made up of 14 amino acids. The germline V gene has CDR1 SGHRS and CDR2 YFSETQ. V lost 0 bases to trimming and J lost 7 bases, with 11 bases between them.

The sample holds a few counts of this clonotype. The library was designed around alpha chains, so this beta chain is a stray read whose abundance carries little weight. J is TRBJ2-7 and V is TRBV12-3 or TRBV12-4, with a tentative D call TRBD1 (5 bases). CDR3 length: 13 residues. The V and J ends lost 3 bases and 2 bases respectively, with 8 bases between them. As DNA, the CDR3 is TGTGCCAGCAGTTTGGGGCGGACCTACGAGCAGTACTTC. It codes for CASSLGRTYEQYF.

On this clonotype: The size of this beta chain means little, since it is a stray read in a library made for alpha chains. The chain recombines TRBV20-1 with TRBJ2-7; 11 bases agree with TRBD2. With 4 bases clipped from V and 4 bases from J, the junction kept 9 bases outside the gene matches. The CDR3 has 15 amino acids. The V gene's germline CDR1 is DFQATT and CDR2 SNEGSKA (reference sequence). In nucleotides, the CDR3 is TGCAGTGCTACCCCCGTAGCGGGAGGGCCTTACGAGCAGTACTTC. Protein: CSATPVAGGPYEQYF.

A note on this clonotype: This CDR3 fails to terminate in the conserved phenylalanine or tryptophan, so it likely reflects a read error. Little can be read into the size of this beta chain, an off-target read in a library designed for alpha chains. The rearrangement links TRBV7-9 to TRBJ2-7; 9 bases align to TRBD2. V was pared by 1 base and J by 2 bases, with 6 bases of the junction left unmatched. The CDR3 consists of 16 residues. Germline V lookup: CDR1 SEHNR, CDR2 FQNEAQ (reference sequence). The CDR3 is CASSLDTRGRAYEQYL. CDR3 coding DNA: TGTGCCAGCAGCTTAGACACTCGCGGGAGGGCCTACGAGCAGTACCTC.

With regard to this clonotype: Since it is a stray read in a library aimed at alpha chains, this beta chain has a size that is not meaningful. The chain is built from TRBV27 and TRBJ2-5; D call uncertain. From germline, CDR1 is MNHEY and CDR2 SMNVEV (reference sequence). Trimming pared 5 bases from V and 1 base from J, leaving 8 bases between. The CDR3 spans 13 residues. Here the CDR3 DNA reads TGTGCCAGCAGTCAAGCAGTCCAAGAGACCCAGTACTTC. Translation: CASSQAVQETQYF.

Of note for this clonotype: This beta chain appears as a stray read in a library generated for alpha chains; its size is not informative. The CDR3 here is CATWDLYNEQFF. The DNA of the CDR3 is TGTGCCACCTGGGACCTTTACAATGAGCAGTTCTTC. The J gene is TRBJ2-1, the V gene TRBV27; D possibly uses TRBD1 or TRBD2 (5 bases each). The V end was cut by 10 bases, the J end by 4 bases, with 11 bases between. CDR1 and CDR2 (germline): MNHEY, SMNVEV (reference sequence). This CDR3 contains 12 residues.

This clonotype is hyperexpanded (1% or more) by share. The size of this beta chain means little, since it is a stray read in a library made for alpha chains. This rearrangement joins TRBV24-1 to TRBJ2-3, with 10 bases fitting TRBD1. The CDR3 contains 14 residues. With V trimmed by 10 bases and J by 5 bases, 8 bases remained unmatched. Germline-derived CDR1 and CDR2 are KGHDR and SFDVKD. CDR3 region: CATADRGFIDTQYF. CDR3 coding DNA: TGTGCCACTGCGGACAGGGGGTTTATAGATACGCAGTATTTT.

Comment on this clonotype: The library was prepared for alpha chains; this beta chain is a stray read, so its frequency means little. CDR3 residues: CASSLWVASASYEQYF. The CDR3 DNA follows: TGTGCCAGCAGCCTATGGGTGGCTAGCGCGTCCTACGAGCAGTACTTC. The rearrangement joins TRBV7-9 to TRBJ2-7, with TRBD2 as a possible D gene (6 bases). The CDR3 extends over 16 amino acids. Germline lookup yields CDR1 SEHNR and CDR2 FQNEAQ (reference sequence). Trimming took 5 bases from V and 1 from J, leaving 18 bases between them.

Regarding this clonotype: For a library built for alpha chains, this beta chain is a stray read; little rests on its size. V usage is TRBV29-1 and J usage is TRBJ2-7, with TRBD2 matching 7 bases. Germline CDR1 reads SQVTM; CDR2 reads ANQGSEA. The CDR3 consists of 12 residues. Trimming removed 4 bases from V and 2 bases from J; junction bases left unmatched: 2. CDR3 coding DNA: TGCAGCGTTGCTAGCGGCGCCTACGAGCAGTACTTC. Its translation is CSVASGAYEQYF.

A word on this clonotype: A much larger clone differs from this one at a single base, so this may be a read error. This beta chain is an off-target read within a library intended for alpha chains, so its frequency means little. The chain couples TRBV5-4 to TRBJ2-3, with D unresolved. Trimming took 5 bases from V and 4 from J, leaving 5 bases between them. The V gene's germline CDR1 is SGHNT and CDR2 YYREEE (reference sequence). The CDR3 length is 11 residues. The CDR3 protein is CASRLSDTQYF. In nucleotides, the CDR3 is TGTGCCAGCAGACTCTCAGATACGCAGTATTTT.